The sequence of this T cell receptor beta chain was determined in a study of identical twins. TCRdb analysed the 5' RACE reads with MiXCR anew, one entry per CDR3 protein. The sample consists of more than 600,000 distinct CDR3 sequences, around a sixth of them appearing once. As concerns this clonotype: One end of the junction is discordant with germline, which a read error may explain.

This sample also belongs to another study, concerning T cells expressing NK-cell markers. This second study says: Leadership of the CD3+CD56-NKG2C+ fraction also belonged to these clonotypes in several donors.

The clonotype comes from a woman aged 18-35 years in good health. Sequences were obtained from PBMCs.

The CDR3 reads CATSRVTTNTGEMFF. Here the CDR3 DNA reads TGTGCCACCAGCAGAGTTACTACGAACACCGGGGAGATGTTTTTT. The chain links TRBV15 to TRBJ2-2; D might be TRBD2 (5 bases). Germline V CDR1 and CDR2: LNHNV, YYDKDF (reference sequence). The CDR3 covers 15 residues.